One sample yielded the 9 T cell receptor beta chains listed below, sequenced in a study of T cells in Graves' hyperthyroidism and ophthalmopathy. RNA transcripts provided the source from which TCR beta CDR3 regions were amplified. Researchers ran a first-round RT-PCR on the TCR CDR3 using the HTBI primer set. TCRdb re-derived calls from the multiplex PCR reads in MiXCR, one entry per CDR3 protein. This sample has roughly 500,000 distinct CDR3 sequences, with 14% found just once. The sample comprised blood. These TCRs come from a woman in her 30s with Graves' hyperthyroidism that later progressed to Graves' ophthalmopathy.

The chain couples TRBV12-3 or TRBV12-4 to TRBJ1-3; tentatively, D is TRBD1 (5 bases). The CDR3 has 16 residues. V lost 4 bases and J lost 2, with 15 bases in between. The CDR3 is CASSSAGTGTGNTIYF. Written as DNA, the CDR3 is TGTGCCAGCAGTTCAGCCGGGACGGGGACTGGAAACACCATATATTTT.

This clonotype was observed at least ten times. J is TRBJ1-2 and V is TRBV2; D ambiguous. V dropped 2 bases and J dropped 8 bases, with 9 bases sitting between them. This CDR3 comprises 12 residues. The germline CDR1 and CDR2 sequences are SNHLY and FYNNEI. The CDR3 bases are TGTGCCAGCAGTGAAAGCCAACGGGGCTACACCTTC. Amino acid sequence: CASSESQRGYTF.

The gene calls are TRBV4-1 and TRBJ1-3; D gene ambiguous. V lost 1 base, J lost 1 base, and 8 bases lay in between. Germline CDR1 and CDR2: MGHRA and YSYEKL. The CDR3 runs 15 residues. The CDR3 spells CASSQGLLSGNTIYF. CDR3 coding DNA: TGCGCCAGCAGCCAAGGTCTGCTGTCTGGAAACACCATATATTTT.

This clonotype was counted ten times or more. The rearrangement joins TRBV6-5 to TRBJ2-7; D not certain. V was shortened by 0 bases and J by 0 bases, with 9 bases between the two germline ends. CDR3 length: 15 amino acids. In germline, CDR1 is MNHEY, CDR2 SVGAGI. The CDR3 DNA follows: TGTGCCAGCAGTTACTCGTGGCAGAGCTCCTACGAGCAGTACTTC. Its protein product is CASSYSWQSSYEQYF.

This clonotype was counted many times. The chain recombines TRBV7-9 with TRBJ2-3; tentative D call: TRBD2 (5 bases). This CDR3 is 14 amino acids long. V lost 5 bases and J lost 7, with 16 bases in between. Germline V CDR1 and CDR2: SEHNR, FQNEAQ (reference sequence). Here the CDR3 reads CASSEGPIVHTQYF. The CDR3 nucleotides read TGTGCCAGCAGCGAGGGCCCTATCGTCCATACGCAGTATTTT. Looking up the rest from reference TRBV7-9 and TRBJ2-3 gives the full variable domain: DTGVSQNPRHKITKRGQNVTFRCDPISEHNRLYWYRQTLGQGPEFLTYFQNEAQLEKSRLLSDRFSAERPKGSFSTLEIQRTEQGDSAMYLCASSEGPIVHTQYFGPGTRLTVL.

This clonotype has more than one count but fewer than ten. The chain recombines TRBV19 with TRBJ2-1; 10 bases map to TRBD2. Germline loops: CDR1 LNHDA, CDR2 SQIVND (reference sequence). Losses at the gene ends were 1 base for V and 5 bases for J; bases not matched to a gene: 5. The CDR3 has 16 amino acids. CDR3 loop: CASSIAGTSVDNEQFF. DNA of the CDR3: TGTGCCAGTAGTATAGCCGGGACTAGCGTTGACAATGAGCAGTTCTTC.

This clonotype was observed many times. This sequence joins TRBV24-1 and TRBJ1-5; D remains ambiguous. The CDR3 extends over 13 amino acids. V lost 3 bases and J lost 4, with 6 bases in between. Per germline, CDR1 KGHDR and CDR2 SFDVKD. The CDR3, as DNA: TGTGCCACCAGTGATGTGGGGAATCAGCCCCAGCATTTT. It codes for CATSDVGNQPQHF.

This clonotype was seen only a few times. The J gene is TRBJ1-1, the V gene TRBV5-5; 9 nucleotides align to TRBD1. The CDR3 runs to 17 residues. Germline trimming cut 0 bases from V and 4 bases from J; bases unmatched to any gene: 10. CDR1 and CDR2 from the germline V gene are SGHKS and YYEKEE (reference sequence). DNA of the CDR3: TGTGCCAGCAGCTTGGGGACGGGACAGGGAGGGACCACTGAAGCTTTCTTT. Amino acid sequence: CASSLGTGQGGTTEAFF.

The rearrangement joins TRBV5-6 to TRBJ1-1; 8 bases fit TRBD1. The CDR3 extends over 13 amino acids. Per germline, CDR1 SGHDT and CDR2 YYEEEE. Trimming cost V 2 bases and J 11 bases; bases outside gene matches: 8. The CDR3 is CASSFGRTGRAFF. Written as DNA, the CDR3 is TGTGCCAGCAGCTTTGGTAGGACAGGGCGCGCTTTCTTT.